The clone carrying this TCR beta chain appeared a single time. Authors' analysis steps: Amplifying reference gene primers gave estimates of nucleated cell counts. Generated by immunoSEQ multiplex PCR, the TCRdb table keeps only in-frame clones and is missing some. The V and J calls and clone size are taken from that table; D and trimming were inferred from the DNA. Here the sample spans approximately 80,000 clones, 75% to 90% being singletons. Trimming at V came to 5 bases and at J to 8 bases, leaving 8 bases not matched to a gene. The CDR3 extends over 15 amino acids. Germline CDR1 and CDR2: KGHDR and SFDVKD. The sample belongs to a study of blood T cell repertoires in COVID-19. The overall study: COVID-19 samples from acute and convalescent phases originated in the United States, Italy and Spain.

The V and J genes are TRBV24-1 and TRBJ1-4, with 9 bases identical to TRBD1. This TCR came from a human donor in a cohort sampled during active COVID-19. Sequencing was done on a sample of peripheral blood. CDR3 sequence reads: CATSGRTGDREKLFF. The CDR3 nucleotides read TGTGCCACCAGTGGGCGGACAGGGGATAGGGAAAAACTGTTTTTT.